This T cell receptor beta chain was sequenced during a study of T-cell reconstitution after alpha-beta-depleted transplantation in children. General observations from the study: By one year post-transplant, T-cell counts and diversity largely arose from T cells that were newly produced. In some patients, recipient T cells and intrathymic progenitors surviving conditioning explained high day-60 diversity. Several hundred rapidly expanded clones from non-depleted graft cells reportedly supplied alpha-beta T cells about two months post-transplant.

This clonotype was recorded a few times. Its antigen is undetermined. Germline values: CDR1 SGHAT, CDR2 FQNNGV. This CDR3 contains 16 residues. Trimming stripped 5 bases from V and 3 bases from J, with 19 bases between. Preparation of the TCRbeta library used unique molecular identifiers. TCRdb independently ran MiXCR on the PCR reads; one entry per CDR3 protein. The repertoire holds 330,000 or so distinct CDR3 sequences, with 6% to 10% as singletons. The chain links TRBV11-2 to TRBJ1-1; D is perhaps TRBD1 (6 bases). Material: peripheral blood, obtained 360 days after TCRalphabeta/CD19-depleted stem cell transplant. This receptor was obtained from a female patient aged 2-15 years who had a stem cell transplant for Fanconi anemia, so the T cells may come from the graft donor. The DNA of the CDR3 is TGTGCCAGCAGCCCTTTATCACGGGGGGCGGACACTGAAGCTTTCTTT. It is translated as CASSPLSRGADTEAFF.